This TCR beta chain was retrieved from a study of blood T cells in healthy people across ages. General study findings and limits: No one knew whether donors had CMV, which possibly confounded expanded clonotype changes.

This clonotype was picked up a small number of times. The target antigen is unknown. The second PCR ran roughly 6 to 11 cycles with a sample-barcoded 5' primer and J-beta primers. TCRdb re-called the 5' RACE reads with MiXCR, one entry per CDR3 protein. The sample includes about 1.5 million distinct CDR3 sequences, about 45% of them seen just once. No fewer than 7 million PBMCs went into each sample. V was clipped by 0 bases and J by 6 bases, with 12 bases between them. Germline V gene data show CDR1 as KGHSH and CDR2 as LQKENI. This CDR3 is 15 amino acids long. The sample taken for sequencing was blood. This sequence originates from a woman aged 18-29 years in good health. The V call is TRBV18, the J call TRBJ2-1, with no clear D. DNA for the CDR3: TGTGCCAGCTCACCACCGTCTAGAGGTAGCAATGAGCAGTTCTTC. It specifies CASSPPSRGSNEQFF.